This T cell receptor (beta chain) was recovered during a study of shared clonotypes between healthy human individuals. Turning to this clone: The antigen is undetermined.

Naive CD8 populations comprised CD45RO-negative cells positively selected for CCR7, excluding terminally differentiated effector memory CD45RA+ cells. Study-wide points: Represented diversity, genetic and exposure-history alike, was limited by few donors. Estimated clonotype richness was generally higher in naive than memory subsets. About 5% of naive CD4 clonotypes were shared across several donors.

V was cut by 7 bases and J by 6 bases, with 12 bases left in between. CDR3 length: 13 amino acids. In germline, CDR1 is PRHDT, CDR2 FYEKMQ (reference sequence). In the original analysis: Filtering differed since immunoSEQ provided only junctions, with no quality scores. Profiled with immunoSEQ multiplex PCR; TCRdb holds only in-frame clones, not every one. D and trimming were read from the DNA, whereas the V and J calls and clone size are those reported in that table. The repertoire holds 560,000 or so clones, with 95% to 97% as singletons. Sample: naive CD8+ T cells sorted from blood. The sequence came from a woman in her 30s in good health. This sequence joins TRBV13 and TRBJ1-4, with D possibly being TRBD1 (6 bases). This CDR3 is CASKSTGYEKLFF. The CDR3 coding sequence is TGTGCCAGCAAGAGTACAGGGTATGAAAAACTGTTTTTT.